The 18 T cell receptor beta chains reported below all come from one sample, sequenced in a study of response to subunit inactivated influenza vaccine. TCRdb processed the RT-PCR reads anew with MiXCR; each CDR3 protein has one entry. Here the sample spans about 500,000 distinct CDR3 sequences, approximately 12% being singletons. The sequenced sample was PBMCs from blood, obtained 40 to 50 days after vaccination. The receptor source for this set is a man aged 45-65 years who received an inactivated influenza vaccine.

This clonotype was seen only a few times. The rearrangement joins TRBV6-5 to TRBJ2-7, with D unresolved. The ends were cut back, 2 bases at V and 5 bases at J, with 10 bases in the middle. The CDR3 totals 13 residues. Per the germline V gene, CDR1 is MNHEY and CDR2 is SVGAGI. The chain's CDR3 is CASSYAPVNEQYF. DNA for the CDR3: TGTGCCAGCAGTTACGCCCCAGTGAACGAGCAGTACTTC.

V usage is TRBV20-1 and J usage is TRBJ2-1; 9 bases fit TRBD2. CDR3 size: 16 residues. The ends lost 0 bases at V and 12 bases at J; junction bases unmatched: 15. Per the germline V gene, CDR1 is DFQATT and CDR2 is SNEGSKA (reference sequence). The CDR3 DNA reads as TGCAGTGCTAGAGAGGCGGGACTAGCAGACCCCCCTGGGCAGTTCTTC. Amino acid sequence: CSAREAGLADPPGQFF.

The table lists this clonotype with a few counts. The V gene is TRBV5-1, the J gene TRBJ1-1; D is ambiguous. V lost 4 bases and J lost 1, with 8 bases in between. CDR1 and CDR2 (germline): SGHRS, YFSETQ. CDR3 size: 13 residues. Here the CDR3 DNA reads TGCGCCAGCAGCCCTAACAGGAACACTGAAGCTTTCTTT. Translated, it gives CASSPNRNTEAFF.

This clonotype was seen at least ten times. The chain joins TRBV5-1 to TRBJ2-3; D is undetermined. Trimming took 0 bases from V and 0 from J, leaving 2 bases between them. CDR3 length: 13 amino acids. Per the germline V gene, CDR1 is SGHRS and CDR2 is YFSETQ. The CDR3 sequence is CASSLGSTDTQYF. The CDR3 DNA is TGCGCCAGCAGCTTGGGGAGCACAGATACGCAGTATTTT. Complete variable domain (other parts from reference TRBV5-1 and TRBJ2-3): KAGVTQTPRYLIKTRGQQVTLSCSPISGHRSVSWYQQTPGQGLQFLFEYFSETQRNKGNFPGRFSGRQFSNSRSEMNVSTLELGDSALYLCASSLGSTDTQYFGPGTRLTVL.

There are a few counts of this clonotype. The chain recombines TRBV6-1 with TRBJ2-5, with TRBD2 matching 10 bases. Germline V lookup: CDR1 MNHNS, CDR2 SASEGT. V dropped 6 bases and J dropped 5; count of bases not matched to a gene: 9. The CDR3 has 15 amino acids. CDR3 in amino acids: CASRLRTSGYETQYF. CDR3 in DNA: TGTGCCAGCAGACTTCGGACTAGCGGTTATGAGACCCAGTACTTC.

This clonotype was detected a few times. V usage is TRBV28 and J usage is TRBJ2-1, with D perhaps matching TRBD1 or TRBD2 (7 bases each). The CDR3 has 15 amino acids. Germline values: CDR1 MDHEN, CDR2 SYDVKM. Trimming took off 4 bases at V and 8 bases at J, with 18 bases between the two ends. CDR3 in amino acids: CASSSQGGALDEQFF. The DNA of the CDR3 is TGTGCCAGCAGTTCCCAGGGGGGGGCCCTCGATGAGCAGTTCTTC. The complete variable domain, with remaining parts taken from reference TRBV28 and TRBJ2-1, reads DVKVTQSSRYLVKRTGEKVFLECVQDMDHENMFWYRQDPGLGLRLIYFSYDVKMKEKGDIPEGYSVSREKKERFSLILESASTNQTSMYLCASSSQGGALDEQFFGPGTRLTVL.

This clonotype came up a few times. This chain uses TRBV25-1 with TRBJ2-7; TRBD1 matches at 8 bases. The length of the CDR3 is 14 residues. With 5 bases clipped from V and 4 bases from J, the junction kept 7 bases outside the gene matches. Germline-derived CDR1 and CDR2 are MGHDK and SYGVNS. CDR3 in amino acids: CASSPGQVGYEQYF. For the CDR3, the DNA is TGTGCCAGCAGTCCGGGACAGGTTGGGTACGAGCAGTACTTC.

The chain uses TRBV14 and TRBJ2-1; D possibly corresponds to TRBD1 (5 bases). V was cut by 4 bases and J by 3 bases, with 22 bases left in between. CDR1 SGHDN and CDR2 FVKESK come from the germline V gene. The CDR3 sequence is 18 residues long. The CDR3, as DNA: TGTGCCAGCAGCCTGGCAGGGATGTATAATCTGGACTACAATGAGCAGTTCTTC. This encodes CASSLAGMYNLDYNEQFF.

A few counts support this clonotype. The chain employs TRBV6-5 and TRBJ2-2, with 8 bases matching TRBD1. Looked up from germline, CDR1 is MNHEY and CDR2 is SVGAGI. V lost 4 bases and J lost 5; bases outside the gene matches: 0. The CDR3 has 13 residues. CDR3 DNA sequence: TGTGCCAGCAGTTGGACAGGGACCGGGGAGCTGTTTTTT. Amino acids: CASSWTGTGELFF.

The gene calls are TRBV5-1 and TRBJ2-1; 7 bases are a match to TRBD2. Germline CDR1 and CDR2: SGHRS and YFSETQ. This CDR3 has 16 residues. With 4 bases clipped from V and 7 bases from J, the junction kept 14 bases outside the gene matches. The CDR3 reads CASSGLAGASGNEQFF. The CDR3 region has the DNA TGCGCCAGCAGCGGGTTAGCGGGTGCCTCTGGGAATGAGCAGTTCTTC.

This clonotype was seen ten or more times. This rearrangement joins TRBV6-5 to TRBJ2-3; no reliable D call. V lost 2 bases and J lost 1, with 4 bases in between. Germline lookup yields CDR1 MNHEY and CDR2 SVGAGI. The length of the CDR3 is 13 residues. The CDR3 DNA sequence: TGTGCCAGCAGTTACGGGGGCACAGATACGCAGTATTTT. Its protein is CASSYGGTDTQYF.

This clonotype occurred a few times. The genes are TRBV6-1 and TRBJ1-6; 8 nucleotides match TRBD1. Germline CDR1 MNHNS, CDR2 SASEGT. The CDR3 has 14 residues. Trimming removed 8 bases from V and 7 bases from J; junction bases left unmatched: 7. The CDR3 sequence: CASATQGVNSPLHF. DNA for the CDR3: TGTGCCAGCGCAACACAGGGGGTCAATTCACCCCTCCACTTT.

This clonotype was found a few times. V usage is TRBV10-2 and J usage is TRBJ2-7; TRBD2 is a possible D gene (6 bases). Germline V CDR1 and CDR2: WSHSY, SAAADI. Trimming stripped 7 bases from V and 0 bases from J, with 10 bases between. The CDR3 spans 13 residues. The CDR3 region has the DNA TGCGCCAGCACGCGCGGGAACTCCTACGAGCAGTACTTC. This translates into CASTRGNSYEQYF.

This clonotype was detected ten times or more. The gene calls are TRBV24-1 and TRBJ2-3; TRBD2 matches 9 bases. The CDR3 is 17 residues long. Germline V gives CDR1 KGHDR, CDR2 SFDVKD. V shed 4 bases and J 2 bases; nucleotides not matched to a gene: 9. The CDR3 DNA reads as TGTGCCACCAGTGAGCCGGGGACTAGCCGAACCACAGATACGCAGTATTTT. Its protein product is CATSEPGTSRTTDTQYF.

This chain connects TRBV4-2 to TRBJ2-5; the D gene is possibly TRBD2 (6 bases). The CDR3 has 15 amino acids. Germline-derived CDR1 and CDR2 are LGHNA and YNFKEQ. Trimming removed 1 base from V and 2 bases from J, with 11 bases in between. CDR3 region: CASSQAGGLQETQYF. For the CDR3, the DNA is TGTGCCAGCAGCCAAGCCGGGGGATTACAAGAGACCCAGTACTTC.

J is TRBJ2-1 and V is TRBV20-1; TRBD1 is a possible D gene (5 bases). CDR1 DFQATT and CDR2 SNEGSKA come from the germline V gene (reference sequence). This CDR3 is 10 amino acids long. V was clipped by 4 bases and J by 10 bases, with 8 bases between them. CDR3 in DNA: TGCAGTGCTAAAGACAGCGAGCAGTTCTTC. Its translation: CSAKDSEQFF.

This clonotype came up a few times. V and J are TRBV15 and TRBJ2-5, with 10 bases that match TRBD1. The CDR3 is 16 amino acids. V trimming: 0 bases; J trimming: 5 bases; junction bases outside the gene matches: 6. Germline values: CDR1 LNHNV, CDR2 YYDKDF (reference sequence). The CDR3 protein is CATSRDWGQGRETQYF. CDR3 DNA sequence: TGTGCCACCAGCAGAGATTGGGGACAGGGGCGTGAGACCCAGTACTTC.

This clonotype showed up many times. The J gene is TRBJ2-5, the V gene TRBV6-5; TRBD2 agrees at 12 bases. V gave up 0 bases and J gave up 2 bases; unmatched junction bases: 1. The CDR3 runs 16 residues. Looked up from germline, CDR1 is MNHEY and CDR2 is SVGAGI. The CDR3 here is CASSYSGLAGQETQYF. Written as DNA, the CDR3 is TGTGCCAGCAGTTACTCCGGACTAGCGGGGCAAGAGACCCAGTACTTC.